Following are 26 T cell receptor beta chains from one sample sequenced in a study of blood T cell repertoires in COVID-19. Libraries were prepared by immunoSEQ multiplex PCR; TCRdb keeps only in-frame clonotypes and omits some of them. The sample lists roughly 670,000 clones; just under 90% were seen once. The sample taken for sequencing was peripheral blood. The receptors shown here come from a woman between 18 and 30 years old with acute or convalescent COVID-19.

This sequence joins TRBV2 and TRBJ1-2, with a possible D match to TRBD1 (6 bases). This CDR3 contains 12 residues. Germline values: CDR1 SNHLY, CDR2 FYNNEI. V dropped 3 bases and J dropped 6 bases, with 8 bases sitting between them. The CDR3 reads CASSDRGDGYTF. The CDR3 nucleotides read TGTGCCAGCAGTGACAGGGGTGATGGCTACACCTTC. Looking up the rest from reference TRBV2 and TRBJ1-2 gives the full variable domain: EPEVTQTPSHQVTQMGQEVILRCVPISNHLYFYWYRQILGQKVEFLVSFYNNEISEKSEIFDDQFSVERPDGSNFTLKIRSTKLEDSAMYFCASSDRGDGYTFGSGTRLTVV.

This clone was observed a few times. V is TRBV3-1 (or the pseudogene TRBV3-2) and J is TRBJ1-6; weak D call: TRBD1 (5 bases). The CDR3 runs to 14 residues. The germline V gene encodes CDR1 LGHDT and CDR2 YNNKEL (reference sequence). The ends were cut back, 1 base at V and 13 bases at J, with 14 bases in the middle. The CDR3 nucleotides are TGTGCCAGCAGCCAAGGGTGGGGGGAGCGGCCCCTCCACTTT. This sequence encodes CASSQGWGERPLHF.

A few counts support this clone. The chain employs TRBV6-2 or TRBV6-3 and TRBJ1-1; no reliable D call. This CDR3 is 14 amino acids long. The V and J ends lost 6 bases and 3 bases respectively, with 14 bases between them. Germline lookup yields CDR1 MNHEY and CDR2 SVGEGT. For the CDR3, the DNA is TGTGCCAGCAGACCTCGGGGTAGGTACACTGAAGCTTTCTTT. This gives the protein CASRPRGRYTEAFF.

This chain uses TRBV7-2 with TRBJ1-6; no clear D gene. V lost 3 bases to trimming and J lost 6 bases, with 15 bases between them. CDR3 size: 16 residues. Germline V gene lookup returns CDR1 SGHTA and CDR2 FQGNSA. For the CDR3, the DNA is TGTGCCAGCAGCTTGGCCAGCGGCCTAGGTAATTCACCCCTCCACTTT. It specifies CASSLASGLGNSPLHF. The full variable domain, in which reference TRBV7-2 and TRBJ1-6 provide the parts outside the CDR3, is GAGVSQSPSNKVTEKGKDVELRCDPISGHTALYWYRQSLGQGLEFLIYFQGNSAPDKSGLPSDRFSAERTGGSVSTLTIQRTQQEDSAVYLCASSLASGLGNSPLHFGNGTRLTVT.

Note on this clone: The same CDR3 arises from other DNA sequences in this sample as well. The CDR3 DNA is TGTGCCAGCAGCCAAGCAGGCGATCAGCCCCAGCATTTT. This codes for CASSQAGDQPQHF. The chain carries TRBV3-1 (or the pseudogene TRBV3-2) and TRBJ1-5; D is undetermined. V was clipped by 1 base and J by 5 bases, with 6 bases between them. The CDR3 loop spans 13 amino acids. The germline gives CDR1 LGHDT, CDR2 YNNKEL (reference sequence).

The chain links TRBV4-1 to TRBJ1-1; D ambiguous. The V gene lost 0 bases and the J gene lost 0 bases, with 8 bases spanning the gap. This CDR3 comprises 15 residues. Germline lookup yields CDR1 MGHRA and CDR2 YSYEKL. The CDR3 sequence: CASSQDGQLNTEAFF. The CDR3 nucleotides read TGCGCCAGCAGCCAAGATGGGCAGCTGAACACTGAAGCTTTCTTT.

This rearrangement joins TRBV24-1 to TRBJ1-2; a possible D gene is TRBD1 (5 bases). V lost 6 bases, J lost 2 bases, and 6 bases lay in between. The CDR3 loop spans 12 amino acids. Germline values: CDR1 KGHDR, CDR2 SFDVKD. CDR3 coding DNA: TGTGCCACCAGTTCAGGGAACTATGGCTACACCTTC. Residues: CATSSGNYGYTF.

V is TRBV25-1 and J is TRBJ1-1; possibly TRBD1 for D (6 bases). Trimming cost V 4 bases and J 6 bases, with 21 bases left between them. The CDR3 sequence is 16 residues long. Germline V lookup: CDR1 MGHDK, CDR2 SYGVNS. This CDR3 reads CASSASSAGGAPEAFF. The CDR3 nucleotides are TGTGCCAGCAGTGCCTCAAGCGCGGGGGGGGCTCCTGAAGCTTTCTTT.

The count of this clone is one. CDR3: CASSDGGTDYNEQFF. The DNA for the CDR3 is TGTGCCAGCAGTGATGGGGGGACTGACTACAATGAGCAGTTCTTC. The gene calls are TRBV6-1 and TRBJ2-1; tentative D call: TRBD2 (6 bases). Germline CDR1 MNHNS, CDR2 SASEGT. The CDR3 consists of 15 residues. V was pared by 3 bases and J by 3 bases, with 12 bases between.

The genes are TRBV7-6 and TRBJ2-7, with 11 bases that match TRBD1. Per the germline V gene, CDR1 is SGHVS and CDR2 is FNYEAQ. V lost 5 bases, J lost 0 bases, and 3 bases stayed unmatched. The CDR3 totals 15 residues. The CDR3 spells CASSRGTGGSYEQYF. The DNA for the CDR3 is TGTGCCAGCAGCCGCGGGACAGGGGGCTCCTACGAGCAGTACTTC. The complete variable domain, with remaining parts taken from reference TRBV7-6 and TRBJ2-7, reads GAGVSQSPRYKVTKRGQDVALRCDPISGHVSLYWYRQALGQGPEFLTYFNYEAQQDKSGLPNDRFSAERPEGSISTLTIQRTEQRDSAMYRCASSRGTGGSYEQYFGPGTRLTVT.

This clone is a singleton in its sample. The rearrangement links TRBV5-1 to TRBJ2-3; TRBD2 aligns across 7 bases. The CDR3 sequence is 15 residues long. Unmatched junction bases numbered 7, after V lost 3 bases and J lost 3 bases. Germline CDR1 is SGHRS and CDR2 is YFSETQ. CDR3 in amino acids: CASSSHLGGTDTQYF. In nucleotides, the CDR3 is TGCGCCAGCAGCTCCCACTTGGGGGGGACAGATACGCAGTATTTT. Full variable domain (rest looked up from reference TRBV5-1 and TRBJ2-3): KAGVTQTPRYLIKTRGQQVTLSCSPISGHRSVSWYQQTPGQGLQFLFEYFSETQRNKGNFPGRFSGRQFSNSRSEMNVSTLELGDSALYLCASSSHLGGTDTQYFGPGTRLTVL.

The genes are TRBV18 and TRBJ1-3, with D unresolved. CDR3 size: 16 residues. Trimming stripped 0 bases from V and 0 bases from J, with 9 bases between. Germline lookup yields CDR1 KGHSH and CDR2 LQKENI. The CDR3 spells CASSPPEVGSGNTIYF. As DNA, the CDR3 is TGTGCCAGCTCACCACCCGAGGTAGGCTCTGGAAACACCATATATTTT.

This rearrangement joins TRBV19 to TRBJ1-2; 8 bases are shared with TRBD1. The CDR3 is 15 residues long. Germline V gives CDR1 LNHDA, CDR2 SQIVND (reference sequence). V trimming: 7 bases; J trimming: 4 bases; junction bases outside the gene matches: 11. The CDR3 DNA reads as TGTGCCAGTACCCCGGGGACAGGCGACAGCTATGGCTACACCTTC. Its translation: CASTPGTGDSYGYTF.

This sequence joins TRBV6-2 or TRBV6-3 and TRBJ2-4; TRBD1 might be the D (5 bases). Trimming pared 0 bases from V and 12 bases from J, leaving 9 bases between. CDR1 MNHEY and CDR2 SVGEGT come from the germline V gene. The CDR3 totals 12 residues. CDR3 protein: CASSYSQGTQYF. The CDR3 bases are TGTGCCAGCAGTTACTCGCAGGGAACTCAGTACTTC.

V gene TRBV27 combines with J gene TRBJ2-2; D unresolved. V was cut by 3 bases and J by 5 bases, with 10 bases left in between. CDR1 is MNHEY and CDR2 is SMNVEV in the germline V gene (reference sequence). This CDR3 region has 14 residues. The CDR3 nucleotides read TGTGCCAGCAGTTTGCAGTCGGGTACCGGGGAGCTGTTTTTT. This translates into CASSLQSGTGELFF.

The DNA for the CDR3 is TGTGCCAGCAGCAGGGGGGGGGTTGAAACTGAAGCTTTCTTT. Its translation is CASSRGGVETEAFF. V is TRBV7-2 and J is TRBJ1-1; D is perhaps TRBD1 (6 bases). The CDR3 spans 14 residues. V lost 5 bases and J lost 5, with 15 bases in between. CDR1 SGHTA and CDR2 FQGNSA come from the germline V gene.

The chain couples TRBV3-1 (or the pseudogene TRBV3-2) to TRBJ2-2, with 9 bases lining up with TRBD1. From germline, CDR1 is LGHDT and CDR2 YNNKEL (reference sequence). J gave up 6 bases and V 3 bases, and 17 bases lay outside the gene matches. The CDR3 extends over 19 amino acids. Here the CDR3 reads CASSQPSGTGWIRPGELFF. CDR3 coding DNA: TGTGCCAGCAGCCAGCCCTCCGGGACAGGGTGGATTCGGCCCGGGGAGCTGTTTTTT.

This chain connects TRBV4-1 to TRBJ1-1; 7 bases fit TRBD1. With 4 bases clipped from V and 1 base from J, the junction kept 9 bases outside the gene matches. Germline V gene sequence: CDR1 MGHRA, CDR2 YSYEKL. The CDR3 extends over 16 amino acids. CDR3 DNA: TGCGCCAGCAGCCCCCGGTGGGGACAGACGAACACTGAAGCTTTCTTT. It yields the protein CASSPRWGQTNTEAFF.

The chain links TRBV2 to TRBJ1-1; D gene unclear. V was clipped by 2 bases and J by 0 bases, with 4 bases between them. This CDR3 spans 13 amino acids. Looked up from germline, CDR1 is SNHLY and CDR2 is FYNNEI. In DNA form, the CDR3 reads TGTGCCAGCAGTGAATGGCTGAACACTGAAGCTTTCTTT. Its protein is CASSEWLNTEAFF.

The chain employs TRBV4-3 and TRBJ1-3; D perhaps matches TRBD1 (5 bases). V was clipped by 0 bases and J by 0 bases, with 12 bases between them. CDR1 and CDR2 (germline): LGHNA, YSLEER. The CDR3 has 17 residues. The CDR3 sequence is CASSQDAGLSSGNTIYF. CDR3 DNA: TGCGCCAGCAGCCAAGATGCAGGGCTAAGCTCTGGAAACACCATATATTTT.

The genes are TRBV18 and TRBJ1-3, with D unresolved. Trimming pared 8 bases from V and 4 bases from J, leaving 9 bases between. Germline CDR1 KGHSH, CDR2 LQKENI. The CDR3 runs 12 residues. The CDR3 spells CASPRKGNTIYF. The DNA for the CDR3 is TGTGCCAGCCCCAGGAAAGGAAACACCATATATTTT.

The chain carries TRBV4-1 and TRBJ2-3, with 9 bases that match TRBD2. Germline V gene data show CDR1 as MGHRA and CDR2 as YSYEKL. The V gene end was trimmed by 0 bases and the J gene end by 0 bases; junction bases not matched to a gene: 13. The CDR3 length is 20 residues. CDR3 coding DNA: TGCGCCAGCAGCCAAGATGCTAGCGGGGCACAAGTAATTAGCACAGATACGCAGTATTTT. Translated: CASSQDASGAQVISTDTQYF.

The CDR3 sequence: CASSSGLAGETGELFF. CDR3 bases: TGTGCCAGCAGCTCTGGACTAGCGGGGGAAACCGGGGAGCTGTTTTTT. The rearrangement links TRBV11-2 to TRBJ2-2; the match to TRBD2 covers 13 bases. The CDR3 length is 16 residues. V lost 4 bases to trimming and J lost 5 bases; unmatched junction nucleotides: 4. Germline values: CDR1 SGHAT, CDR2 FQNNGV.

This chain links TRBV18 with TRBJ2-2, with D possibly TRBD1 on 6 matching bases. Germline V gives CDR1 KGHSH, CDR2 LQKENI. V was trimmed by 2 bases and J by 3 bases, leaving 10 bases between them. This CDR3 has 15 residues. The CDR3 is CASSPWTDYTGELFF. The CDR3 DNA follows: TGTGCCAGCTCACCATGGACAGACTACACCGGGGAGCTGTTTTTT.

V is TRBV27 and J is TRBJ2-1, with 12 bases that match TRBD2. This CDR3 has 19 amino acids. Per germline, CDR1 MNHEY and CDR2 SMNVEV (reference sequence). The trim removed 5 bases at V and 0 bases at J, leaving 11 bases unmatched. The CDR3 region is CASSPQTSGGLLSYNEQFF. CDR3 DNA: TGTGCCAGCAGTCCTCAGACTAGCGGGGGTCTTCTCTCCTACAATGAGCAGTTCTTC.

The chain combines TRBV12-5 with TRBJ1-5; D call uncertain. CDR3 length: 19 residues. V shed 0 bases and J shed 3 bases, with 21 bases lying between them. Germline V lookup: CDR1 LGHNT, CDR2 FRNRAP. DNA of the CDR3: TGTGCTAGTGGTTTGGTAATTCCAATTCGGGGAGTAGACAATCAGCCCCAGCATTTT. Its protein product is CASGLVIPIRGVDNQPQHF.